The 19 T cell receptor beta chains in this list originate from one sample, sequenced in a study of technical replicates of blood from a handful of donors. The repertoire was sequenced with immunoSEQ multiplex PCR; TCRdb's copy has only in-frame clones and lacks some. The sample lists about 81,000 clones, roughly four fifths occurring once. Sequenced: PBMCs. Every receptor here comes from a human donor in good health. Some clones in this sample may be carry-over from other donors' samples.

The chain has TRBV19 and TRBJ2-7, with D possibly TRBD2 on 6 matching bases. CDR1 is LNHDA and CDR2 is SQIVND in the germline V gene (reference sequence). CDR3 size: 15 residues. Trimming took 5 bases from V and 3 from J, leaving 17 bases between them. The CDR3 loop reads CASSPNTGGDYEQYF. CDR3 in DNA: TGTGCCAGTAGTCCGAATACAGGAGGGGACTACGAGCAGTACTTC.

The chain recombines TRBV9 with TRBJ1-2; D is ambiguous. CDR1 SGDLS and CDR2 YYNGEE come from the germline V gene. CDR3 length: 12 residues. V was clipped by 0 bases and J by 9 bases, with 9 bases between them. The CDR3 DNA sequence: TGTGCCAGCAGCGTAGCCGGGGAGAGCTACACCTTC. Protein sequence: CASSVAGESYTF.

The chain recombines TRBV7-2 with TRBJ2-7; 13 positions match TRBD2. V lost 3 bases and J lost 3; bases outside the gene matches: 5. Germline assignment: CDR1 SGHTA and CDR2 FQGNSA. This CDR3 is built from 16 residues. As DNA, the CDR3 is TGTGCCAGCAGCTTCCAACTAGCGGGAGGGATCTACGAGCAGTACTTC. Its translation: CASSFQLAGGIYEQYF. Full variable domain (remainder filled in from reference TRBV7-2 and TRBJ2-7): GAGVSQSPSNKVTEKGKDVELRCDPISGHTALYWYRQSLGQGLEFLIYFQGNSAPDKSGLPSDRFSAERTGGSVSTLTIQRTQQEDSAVYLCASSFQLAGGIYEQYFGPGTRLTVT.

V is TRBV10-3 and J is TRBJ2-1; the match to TRBD2 covers 11 bases. The CDR3 length is 15 residues. Germline V gene sequence: CDR1 ENHRY, CDR2 SYGVKD. Trimming took 4 bases from V and 9 from J; bases not matched to a gene: 8. The CDR3 region is CAISGTSGGALEQFF. The CDR3 nucleotides are TGTGCCATCAGTGGTACTAGCGGGGGAGCGCTTGAGCAGTTCTTC.

The rearrangement uses TRBV7-2 and TRBJ2-7; D may be TRBD1 (5 bases). V was shortened by 1 base and J by 5 bases, with 9 bases between the two germline ends. The CDR3 is 13 residues long. CDR1 and CDR2 (germline): SGHTA, FQGNSA. The DNA of the CDR3 is TGTGCCAGCAGCTTAGGGGGCAGGGACGAGCAGTACTTC. It encodes CASSLGGRDEQYF.

This clone was seen a single time. The gene calls are TRBV5-8 and TRBJ2-3; the D gene is possibly TRBD1 (5 bases). V was pared by 1 base and J by 0 bases, with 12 bases between. The CDR3 spans 16 residues. Germline V gene data show CDR1 as SGHTS and CDR2 as YDEGEE. CDR3 protein: CASSLWAGPSTDTQYF. CDR3 DNA sequence: TGTGCCAGCAGCTTGTGGGCAGGGCCTAGCACAGATACGCAGTATTTT. Variable domain in full (rest from reference TRBV5-8 and TRBJ2-3): EAGVTQSPTHLIKTRGQQATLRCSPISGHTSVYWYQQALGLGLQFLLWYDEGEERNRGNFPPRFSGRQFPNYSSELNVNALELEDSALYLCASSLWAGPSTDTQYFGPGTRLTVL.

The genes are TRBV9 and TRBJ2-5; D possibly corresponds to TRBD2 (5 bases). Trimming removed 3 bases from V and 9 bases from J, with 18 bases in between. CDR3 length: 14 amino acids. Germline loops: CDR1 SGDLS, CDR2 YYNGEE. The CDR3 DNA reads as TGTGCCAGCAGCGCCCACAAGGACTTCGATCCCCAGTACTTC. Its translation: CASSAHKDFDPQYF.

The chain is built from TRBV28 and TRBJ2-5, with D perhaps TRBD2 (6 bases). This CDR3 comprises 14 residues. Between the trimmed V and J ends, which lost 5 bases and 2 bases, there was a span of 12 bases. Germline V CDR1 and CDR2: MDHEN, SYDVKM. The CDR3 DNA reads TGTGCCAGCAGTCGGGGACTGACACAAGAGACCCAGTACTTC. Its translation: CASSRGLTQETQYF.

V and J are TRBV12-5 and TRBJ2-7, with D maybe TRBD2 (7 bases). The CDR3 has 14 amino acids. From germline, CDR1 is LGHNT and CDR2 FRNRAP. The V end lost 7 bases, the J end lost 7 bases, and 20 bases lay between the germline ends. The chain's CDR3 is CASAMGALLAEQYF. In nucleotides, the CDR3 is TGTGCTAGTGCCATGGGGGCGTTACTAGCGGAGCAGTACTTC.

This clone was seen a few times. The chain employs TRBV19 and TRBJ2-7; D possibly corresponds to TRBD1 (6 bases). CDR1 is LNHDA and CDR2 is SQIVND in the germline V gene (reference sequence). V shed 4 bases and J shed 0 bases, with 10 bases lying between them. This CDR3 is 14 amino acids long. CDR3 coding DNA: TGTGCCAGTAGTAGGGGACAAGCCTCCTACGAGCAGTACTTC. Translated, it gives CASSRGQASYEQYF.

This sequence joins TRBV2 and TRBJ1-5; 8 nucleotides line up with TRBD1. The CDR3 consists of 14 residues. Trimming at V came to 6 bases and at J to 3 bases, leaving 4 bases not matched to a gene. Germline-derived CDR1 and CDR2 are SNHLY and FYNNEI. DNA for the CDR3: TGTGCCAGCAGGGAGGACAGGGACAATCAGCCCCAGCATTTT. Translated: CASREDRDNQPQHF. Drawing the rest from reference TRBV2 and TRBJ1-5, the complete variable domain is EPEVTQTPSHQVTQMGQEVILRCVPISNHLYFYWYRQILGQKVEFLVSFYNNEISEKSEIFDDQFSVERPDGSNFTLKIRSTKLEDSAMYFCASREDRDNQPQHFGDGTRLSIL.

The chain carries TRBV11-3 and TRBJ2-1, with 7 positions matching TRBD1. V shed 5 bases, J shed 0 bases, and the junction held 4 bases outside the gene matches. Germline V gene data show CDR1 as SGHNT and CDR2 as YENEEA. The CDR3 length is 15 residues. CDR3: CASSSRQGSYNEQFF. The DNA of the CDR3 is TGTGCCAGCAGCAGCCGACAGGGCTCCTACAATGAGCAGTTCTTC.

V is TRBV6-1 and J is TRBJ2-2; 13 positions agree with TRBD2. The CDR3 loop spans 16 amino acids. Trimming took 4 bases from V and 8 from J; bases not matched to a gene: 7. CDR1 is MNHNS and CDR2 is SASEGT in the germline V gene. CDR3 sequence: CASSALLAGGEGELFF. CDR3 DNA sequence: TGTGCCAGCAGTGCCCTACTAGCGGGAGGGGAAGGGGAGCTGTTTTTT.

The rearrangement joins TRBV29-1 to TRBJ1-2; D remains ambiguous. The CDR3 is made up of 12 amino acids. V was clipped by 4 bases and J by 3 bases, with 9 bases between them. CDR1 and CDR2 from the germline V gene are SQVTM and ANQGSEA. The CDR3 nucleotides are TGCAGCGTTGGCGGGGTGGACTATGGCTACACCTTC. It codes for CSVGGVDYGYTF.

The rearrangement uses TRBV2 and TRBJ1-4; D may be TRBD1 (5 bases). The CDR3 is 15 residues long. V lost 7 bases, J lost 7 bases, and 19 bases lay in between. Germline V lookup: CDR1 SNHLY, CDR2 FYNNEI. For the CDR3, the DNA is TGTGCCAGCAATCTAATAACGCAGGGCGGTGAAAAACTGTTTTTT. Translated, it gives CASNLITQGGEKLFF. Full variable domain (outside the CDR3, taken from reference TRBV2 and TRBJ1-4): EPEVTQTPSHQVTQMGQEVILRCVPISNHLYFYWYRQILGQKVEFLVSFYNNEISEKSEIFDDQFSVERPDGSNFTLKIRSTKLEDSAMYFCASNLITQGGEKLFFGSGTQLSVL.

The chain has TRBV12-5 and TRBJ1-6, with 9 bases fitting TRBD1. CDR1 and CDR2 (germline): LGHNT, FRNRAP. V dropped 4 bases and J dropped 7; count of bases not matched to a gene: 2. The CDR3 loop spans 14 amino acids. In nucleotides, the CDR3 is TGTGCTAGTGGTTCAGGACAGGGGAATTCACCCCTCCACTTT. The encoded protein is CASGSGQGNSPLHF.

V and J are TRBV25-1 and TRBJ2-3, with 10 bases that match TRBD2. V lost 4 bases, J lost 4 bases, and 8 bases stayed unmatched. The germline V gene encodes CDR1 MGHDK and CDR2 SYGVNS. The CDR3 consists of 16 residues. CDR3 DNA sequence: TGTGCCAGCAGTGGATGGGCTAGCGGGAGAGCAGATACGCAGTATTTT. This codes for CASSGWASGRADTQYF.

The rearrangement links TRBV7-2 to TRBJ2-3; 8 bases are shared with TRBD2. Germline loops: CDR1 SGHTA, CDR2 FQGNSA. CDR3 length equals 15 residues. The J segment lost 4 bases and the V segment lost 5 bases, leaving 8 bases of the junction unmatched. The CDR3 is CASSKTSADADTQYF. Here the CDR3 DNA reads TGTGCCAGCAGCAAGACTAGCGCCGATGCAGATACGCAGTATTTT. Supplemented by reference TRBV7-2 and TRBJ2-3, the full variable domain reads GAGVSQSPSNKVTEKGKDVELRCDPISGHTALYWYRQSLGQGLEFLIYFQGNSAPDKSGLPSDRFSAERTGGSVSTLTIQRTQQEDSAVYLCASSKTSADADTQYFGPGTRLTVL.

The chain uses TRBV9 and TRBJ1-2, with D uncertain. This CDR3 region has 14 residues. The ends were cut back, 3 bases at V and 4 bases at J, with 13 bases in the middle. Germline CDR1 and CDR2: SGDLS and YYNGEE. The CDR3 region has the DNA TGTGCCAGCAGCGCGGTAGACGGCGGCTATGGCTACACCTTC. This sequence encodes CASSAVDGGYGYTF.